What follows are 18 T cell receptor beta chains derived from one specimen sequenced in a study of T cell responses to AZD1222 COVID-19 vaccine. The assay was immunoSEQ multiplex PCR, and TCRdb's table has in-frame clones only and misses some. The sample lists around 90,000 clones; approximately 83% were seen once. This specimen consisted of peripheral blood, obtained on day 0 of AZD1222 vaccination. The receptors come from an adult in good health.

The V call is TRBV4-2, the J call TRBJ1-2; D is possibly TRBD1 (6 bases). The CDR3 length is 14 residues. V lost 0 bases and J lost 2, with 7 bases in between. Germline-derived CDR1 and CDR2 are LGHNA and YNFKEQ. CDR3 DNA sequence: TGTGCCAGCAGCCAAGATGACAGGAACTATGGCTACACCTTC. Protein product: CASSQDDRNYGYTF.

The CDR3 nucleotides are TGTGCCAGCTCACCACAGGGAGACCTGGTGGAAAAACTGTTTTTT. This translates into CASSPQGDLVEKLFF. This chain joins TRBV18 and TRBJ1-4, with unresolved D. Trimming took off 1 base at V and 8 bases at J, with 14 bases between the two ends. Germline V gives CDR1 KGHSH, CDR2 LQKENI. The CDR3 runs to 15 residues.

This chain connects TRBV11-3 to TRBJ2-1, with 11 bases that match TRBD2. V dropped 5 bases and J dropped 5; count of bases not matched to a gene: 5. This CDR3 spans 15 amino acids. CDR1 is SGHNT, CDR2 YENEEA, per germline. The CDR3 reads CASSATSGSNNEQFF. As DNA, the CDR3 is TGTGCCAGCAGCGCAACTAGCGGGAGTAACAATGAGCAGTTCTTC.

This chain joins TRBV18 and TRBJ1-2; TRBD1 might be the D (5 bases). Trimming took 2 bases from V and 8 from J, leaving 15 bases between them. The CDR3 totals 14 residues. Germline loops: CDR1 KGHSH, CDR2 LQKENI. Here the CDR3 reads CASSPGGNAVGYTF. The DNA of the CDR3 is TGTGCCAGCTCACCAGGGGGAAACGCGGTGGGCTACACCTTC.

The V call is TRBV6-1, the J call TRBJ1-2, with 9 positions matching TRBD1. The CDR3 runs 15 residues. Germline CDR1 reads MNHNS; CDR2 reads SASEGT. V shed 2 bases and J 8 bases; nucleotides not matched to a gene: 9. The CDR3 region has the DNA TGTGCCAGCAGTGAACCGGGACAGGGCTTGCAGGGCTACACCTTC. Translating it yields CASSEPGQGLQGYTF.

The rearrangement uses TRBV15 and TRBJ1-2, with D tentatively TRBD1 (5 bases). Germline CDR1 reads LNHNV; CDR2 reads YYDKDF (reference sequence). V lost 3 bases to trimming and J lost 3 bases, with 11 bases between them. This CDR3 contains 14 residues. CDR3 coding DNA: TGTGCCACCAGCAGGGCCGGGACCGACTATGGCTACACCTTC. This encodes CATSRAGTDYGYTF.

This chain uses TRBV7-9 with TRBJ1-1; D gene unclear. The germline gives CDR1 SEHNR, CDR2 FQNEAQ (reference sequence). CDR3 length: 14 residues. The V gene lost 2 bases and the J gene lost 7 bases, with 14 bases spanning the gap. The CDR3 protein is CASSLMSATGEAFF. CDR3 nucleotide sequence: TGTGCCAGCAGCTTAATGTCGGCCACTGGTGAAGCTTTCTTT.

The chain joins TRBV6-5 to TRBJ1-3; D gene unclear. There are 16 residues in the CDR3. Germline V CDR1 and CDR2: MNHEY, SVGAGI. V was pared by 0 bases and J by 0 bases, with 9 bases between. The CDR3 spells CASSYSAALSGNTIYF. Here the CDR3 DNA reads TGTGCCAGCAGTTACTCTGCGGCTCTCTCTGGAAACACCATATATTTT.

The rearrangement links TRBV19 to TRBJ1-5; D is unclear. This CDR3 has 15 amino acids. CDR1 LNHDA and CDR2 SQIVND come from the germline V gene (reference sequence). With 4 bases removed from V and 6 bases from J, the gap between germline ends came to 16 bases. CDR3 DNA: TGTGCCAGTAGTACAGGACGAGACGGCGGTCAGCCCCAGCATTTT. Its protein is CASSTGRDGGQPQHF.

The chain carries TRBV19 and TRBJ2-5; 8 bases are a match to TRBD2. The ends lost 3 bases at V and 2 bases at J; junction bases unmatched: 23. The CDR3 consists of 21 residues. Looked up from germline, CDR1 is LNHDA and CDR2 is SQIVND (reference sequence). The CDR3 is CASSILLGLGSGGGGQETQYF. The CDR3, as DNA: TGTGCCAGTAGTATCCTTTTGGGACTAGGATCCGGAGGGGGGGGTCAAGAGACCCAGTACTTC.

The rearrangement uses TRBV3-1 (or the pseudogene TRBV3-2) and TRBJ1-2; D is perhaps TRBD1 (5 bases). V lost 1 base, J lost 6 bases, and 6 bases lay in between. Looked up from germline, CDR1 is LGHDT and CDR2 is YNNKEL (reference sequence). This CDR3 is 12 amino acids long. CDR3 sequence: CASSQARDGYTF. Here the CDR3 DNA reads TGTGCCAGCAGCCAAGCCAGGGATGGCTACACCTTC.

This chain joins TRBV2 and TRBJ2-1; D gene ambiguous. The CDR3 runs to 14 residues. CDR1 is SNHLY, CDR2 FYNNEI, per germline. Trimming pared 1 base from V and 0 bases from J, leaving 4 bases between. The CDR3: CASSEDSSYNEQFF. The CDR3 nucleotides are TGTGCCAGCAGTGAAGATAGCTCCTACAATGAGCAGTTCTTC.

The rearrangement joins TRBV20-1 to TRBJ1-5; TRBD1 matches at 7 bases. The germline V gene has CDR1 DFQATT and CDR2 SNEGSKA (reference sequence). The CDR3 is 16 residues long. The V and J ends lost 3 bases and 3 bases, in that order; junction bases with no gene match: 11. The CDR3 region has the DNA TGCAGTGCTAGTCCAGGGGGTGGGGAATTCAATCAGCCCCAGCATTTT. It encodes CSASPGGGEFNQPQHF.

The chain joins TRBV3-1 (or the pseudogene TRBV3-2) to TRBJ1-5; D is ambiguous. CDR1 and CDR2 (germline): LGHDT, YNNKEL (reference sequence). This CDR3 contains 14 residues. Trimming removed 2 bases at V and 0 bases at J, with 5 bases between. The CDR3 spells CASSQQSSNQPQHF. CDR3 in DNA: TGTGCCAGCAGCCAACAGTCTAGCAATCAGCCCCAGCATTTT.

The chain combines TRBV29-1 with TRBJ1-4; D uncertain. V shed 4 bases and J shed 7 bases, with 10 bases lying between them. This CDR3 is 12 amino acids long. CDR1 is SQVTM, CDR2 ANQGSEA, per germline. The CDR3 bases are TGCAGCGTTGTGGGTGGAGGTGAAAAACTGTTTTTT. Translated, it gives CSVVGGGEKLFF. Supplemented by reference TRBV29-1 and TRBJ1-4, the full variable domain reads SAVISQKPSRDICQRGTSLTIQCQVDSQVTMMFWYRQQPGQSLTLIATANQGSEATYESGFVIDKFPISRPNLTFSTLTVSNMSPEDSSIYLCSVVGGGEKLFFGSGTQLSVL.

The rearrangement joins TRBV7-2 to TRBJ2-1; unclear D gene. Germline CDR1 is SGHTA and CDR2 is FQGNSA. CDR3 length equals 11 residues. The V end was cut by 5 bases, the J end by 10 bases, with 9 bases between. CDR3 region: CASSILREQFF. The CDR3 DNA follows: TGTGCCAGCAGCATACTCAGGGAGCAGTTCTTC. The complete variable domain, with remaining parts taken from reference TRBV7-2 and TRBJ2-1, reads GAGVSQSPSNKVTEKGKDVELRCDPISGHTALYWYRQSLGQGLEFLIYFQGNSAPDKSGLPSDRFSAERTGGSVSTLTIQRTQQEDSAVYLCASSILREQFFGPGTRLTVL.

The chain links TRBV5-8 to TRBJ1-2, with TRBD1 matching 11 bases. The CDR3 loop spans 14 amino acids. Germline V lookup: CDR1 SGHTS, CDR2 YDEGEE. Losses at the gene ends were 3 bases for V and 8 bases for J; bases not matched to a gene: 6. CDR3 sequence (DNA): TGTGCCAGCAGCTCGGACAGGGGGCGATCGGGCTACACCTTC. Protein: CASSSDRGRSGYTF.

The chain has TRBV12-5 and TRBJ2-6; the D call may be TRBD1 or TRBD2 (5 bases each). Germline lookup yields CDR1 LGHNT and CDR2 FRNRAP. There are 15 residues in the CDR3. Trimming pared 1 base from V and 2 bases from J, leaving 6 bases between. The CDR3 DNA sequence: TGTGCTAGTGGTTTGGCGGGGCCTGGGGCCAACGTCCTGACTTTC. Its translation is CASGLAGPGANVLTF.